This record covers a single T cell receptor beta chain. Germline V gene lookup returns CDR1 LNHDA and CDR2 SQIVND (reference sequence). V lost 3 bases, J lost 5 bases, and 11 bases stayed unmatched. The CDR3 is 16 amino acids. Libraries were prepared by immunoSEQ multiplex PCR; TCRdb keeps only in-frame clonotypes and omits some of them. This sample has 29,000 or so clones; approximately 93% occur once, and the top ten carry 0.72%. The data are from a study of graft-versus-host responses after intestinal transplantation. The rearrangement links TRBV19 to TRBJ2-5; TRBD2 matches at 8 bases. The material sequenced was PBMCs, taken 66 days after intestinal transplant. The receptor was derived from a human patient who received an intestinal transplant, so some T cells may come from the graft donor. The DNA of the CDR3 is TGTGCCAGTAGTATCGGACTAGCCGGGATCGCCGAGACCCAGTACTTC. Amino acids: CASSIGLAGIAETQYF. Drawing the rest from reference TRBV19 and TRBJ2-5, the complete variable domain is DGGITQSPKYLFRKEGQNVTLSCEQNLNHDAMYWYRQDPGQGLRLIYYSQIVNDFQKGDIAEGYSVSREKKESFPLTVTSAQKNPTAFYLCASSIGLAGIAETQYFGPGTRLLVL.